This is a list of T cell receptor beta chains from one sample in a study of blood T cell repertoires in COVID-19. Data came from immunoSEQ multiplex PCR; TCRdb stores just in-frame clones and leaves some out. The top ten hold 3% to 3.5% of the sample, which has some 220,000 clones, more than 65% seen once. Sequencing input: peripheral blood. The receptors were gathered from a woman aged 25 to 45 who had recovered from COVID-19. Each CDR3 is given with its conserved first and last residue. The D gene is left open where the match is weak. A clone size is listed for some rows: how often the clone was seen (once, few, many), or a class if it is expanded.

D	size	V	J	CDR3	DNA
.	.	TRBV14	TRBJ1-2	CASSPEDYGYTF	TGTGCCAGCAGCCCCGAGGACTATGGCTACACCTTC
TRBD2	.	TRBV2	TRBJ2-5	CASVSGGDQETQYF	TGTGCCAGTGTTAGCGGGGGGGATCAAGAGACCCAGTACTTC
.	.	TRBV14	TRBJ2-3	CASSDRSTDTQYF	TGTGCCAGCAGCGACAGGTCCACAGATACGCAGTATTTT
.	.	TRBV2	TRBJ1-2	CASSGQQTYGYTF	TGTGCCAGCAGTGGTCAACAGACGTATGGCTACACCTTC
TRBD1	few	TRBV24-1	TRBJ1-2	CATSSGTGGYGYTF	TGTGCCACCAGCTCCGGGACAGGGGGCTATGGCTACACCTTC
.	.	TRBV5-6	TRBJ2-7	CASSLGPRLYEQYF	TGTGCCAGCAGCTTGGGACCAAGACTCTACGAGCAGTACTTC
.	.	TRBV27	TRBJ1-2	CASSLEAGEGYGYTF	TGTGCCAGCAGTTTAGAGGCAGGGGAAGGCTATGGCTACACCTTC
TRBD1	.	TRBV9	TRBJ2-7	CASSAGTGGLYEQYF	TGTGCCAGCAGCGCCGGGACAGGGGGTTTGTACGAGCAGTACTTC
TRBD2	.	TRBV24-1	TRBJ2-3	CATGGASGTSTDTQYF	TGTGCCACCGGCGGGGCTAGCGGCACTAGCACAGATACGCAGTATTTT
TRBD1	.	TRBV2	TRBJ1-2	CATRQGRNYGYTF	TGTGCCACCCGACAGGGGAGGAACTATGGCTACACCTTC
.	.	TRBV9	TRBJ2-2	CASSVLSRPSAGELFF	TGTGCCAGCAGCGTCCTCAGCAGGCCCTCGGCCGGGGAGCTGTTTTTT
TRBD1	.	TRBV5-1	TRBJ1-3	CASSSVGQGAGNTIYF	TGCGCCAGCAGCAGCGTCGGACAGGGGGCTGGAAACACCATATATTTT
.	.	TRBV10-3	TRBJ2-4	CAISESAAKNIQYF	TGTGCCATCAGTGAATCGGCAGCGAAAAACATTCAGTACTTC
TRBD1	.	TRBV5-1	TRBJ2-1	CASSLLGQGEDLLYNEQFF	TGCGCCAGCAGCCTCCTTGGACAGGGGGAGGACCTGCTCTACAATGAGCAGTTCTTC
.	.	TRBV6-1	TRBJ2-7	CASTERDGEQYF	TGTGCCAGCACTGAACGGGATGGGGAGCAGTACTTC
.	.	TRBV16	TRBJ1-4	CASSRGNNEKLFF	TGTGCCAGCAGCCGGGGCAACAATGAAAAACTGTTTTTT
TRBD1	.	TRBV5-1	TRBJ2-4	CASRQGVSEYF	TGCGCCAGCAGACAGGGGGTCTCGGAGTACTTC
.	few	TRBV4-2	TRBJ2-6	CASSRCPLEPSTPLSGANVLTF	TGTGCCAGCAGCCGGTGCCCCCTGGAGCCATCTACCCCCCTCTCTGGGGCCAACGTCCTGACTTTC
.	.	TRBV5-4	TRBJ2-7	CASRPGGGGVGYEQYF	TGTGCCAGCAGACCTGGGGGGGGCGGAGTCGGCTACGAGCAGTACTTC
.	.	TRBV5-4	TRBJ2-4	CASSSSGVLLNNLAKNIQYF	TGTGCCAGCAGCAGCTCAGGGGTTTTACTCAATAATCTAGCCAAAAACATTCAGTACTTC
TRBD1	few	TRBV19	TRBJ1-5	CASTQGTVNVLSNQPQHF	TGTGCCAGTACCCAGGGGACAGTTAACGTATTAAGCAATCAGCCCCAGCATTTT
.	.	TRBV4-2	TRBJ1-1	CASSYSVGNTEAFF	TGTGCCAGCAGCTACAGTGTTGGGAACACTGAAGCTTTCTTT
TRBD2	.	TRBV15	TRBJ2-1	CATSSRIAGGRDEQFF	TGTGCCACCAGCAGCCGCATAGCGGGAGGTAGGGATGAGCAGTTCTTC
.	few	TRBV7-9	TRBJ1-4	CASSPGQGLTNEKLFF	TGTGCCAGCAGCCCCGGCCAGGGACTGACTAATGAAAAACTGTTTTTT
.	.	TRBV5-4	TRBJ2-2	CASSGRSQNTGELFF	TGTGCCAGCAGCGGGCGCAGCCAGAACACCGGGGAGCTGTTTTTT
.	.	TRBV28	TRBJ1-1	CASSPLLTEAFF	TGTGCCAGCAGCCCCCTTCTCACTGAAGCTTTCTTT
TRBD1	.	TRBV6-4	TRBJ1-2	CASSDVEGASYGYTF	TGTGCCAGCAGTGACGTGGAGGGGGCGAGCTATGGCTACACCTTC
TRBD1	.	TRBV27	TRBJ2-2	CASSSPPTGNGELFF	TGTGCCAGCAGTTCCCCCCCGACAGGGAACGGGGAGCTGTTTTTT
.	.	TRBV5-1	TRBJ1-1	CASSLGDRNTEAFF	TGCGCCAGCAGCTTGGGCGACAGGAACACTGAAGCTTTCTTT
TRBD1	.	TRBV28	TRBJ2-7	CASSPWDRVYEQYF	TGTGCCAGCAGTCCCTGGGACAGGGTTTACGAGCAGTACTTC
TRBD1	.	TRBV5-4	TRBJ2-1	CASSDPRTGGNEQFF	TGTGCCAGCAGCGATCCCCGGACAGGGGGGAATGAGCAGTTCTTC
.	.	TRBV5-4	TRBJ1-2	CASSLDPANYGYTF	TGTGCCAGCAGCTTGGATCCCGCTAACTATGGCTACACCTTC
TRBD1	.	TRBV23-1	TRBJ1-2	CASTHLGDSLNYGYTF	TGCGCCAGCACTCACTTAGGGGACAGCCTTAACTATGGCTACACCTTC
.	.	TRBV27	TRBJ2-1	CASSLDRSGDEQFF	TGTGCCAGCAGTCTAGATCGGAGCGGTGATGAGCAGTTCTTC
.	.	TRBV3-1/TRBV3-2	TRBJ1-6	CASSQDYLGVSPLHF	TGTGCCAGCAGCCAAGATTACTTAGGGGTTTCACCCCTCCACTTT
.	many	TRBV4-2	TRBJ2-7	CASSQDYGATEQYF	TGTGCCAGCAGCCAAGATTATGGAGCGACGGAGCAGTACTTC
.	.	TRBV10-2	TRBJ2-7	CASGTDKIEQYF	TGCGCCAGCGGTACAGACAAAATCGAGCAGTACTTC
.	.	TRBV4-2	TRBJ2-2	CASRGAGLNTGELFF	TGTGCCAGCAGAGGGGCAGGACTAAACACCGGGGAGCTGTTTTTT
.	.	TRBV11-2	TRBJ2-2	CASSMGLNTGELFF	TGTGCCAGCAGCATGGGACTGAACACCGGGGAGCTGTTTTTT
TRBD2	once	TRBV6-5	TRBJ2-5	CASSRTGGPGGTQYF	TGTGCCAGCAGTCGCACCGGAGGGCCGGGGGGGACCCAGTACTTC
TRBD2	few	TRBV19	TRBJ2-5	CASSIPAGGLGAQETQYF	TGTGCCAGTAGTATACCGGCGGGAGGGCTGGGGGCGCAAGAGACCCAGTACTTC
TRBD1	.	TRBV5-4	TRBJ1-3	CASSLDGQGASGNTIYF	TGTGCCAGCAGCTTGGACGGACAGGGGGCTTCTGGAAACACCATATATTTT
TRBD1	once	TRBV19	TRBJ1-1	CASSSWAGSEGATAFF	TGTGCCAGTTCCTCATGGGCGGGTTCGGAGGGGGCTACGGCTTTCTTT
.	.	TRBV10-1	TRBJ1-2	CASSGRGPGRYGYTF	TGCGCCAGCAGCGGAAGGGGTCCAGGCCGATATGGCTACACCTTC
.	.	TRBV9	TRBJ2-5	CASSVEQGGLAGSQETQYF	TGTGCCAGCAGCGTAGAACAGGGGGGGCTAGCGGGGTCCCAAGAGACCCAGTACTTC
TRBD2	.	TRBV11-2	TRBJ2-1	CASSRPAGAQFF	TGTGCCAGCAGCCGCCCGGCGGGAGCGCAGTTCTTC
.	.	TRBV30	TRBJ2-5	CAWSDRVRNVKYQETQYF	TGTGCCTGGAGTGACCGGGTTCGGAATGTTAAGTACCAAGAGACCCAGTACTTC
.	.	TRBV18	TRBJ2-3	CASSGQDSLTDTQYF	TGTGCCAGCTCAGGTCAGGACAGCCTAACAGATACGCAGTATTTT
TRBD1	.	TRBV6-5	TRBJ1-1	CASRGTGVDKAFF	TGTGCCAGCAGGGGGACAGGGGTTGATAAAGCTTTCTTT
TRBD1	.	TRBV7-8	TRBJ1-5	CASSDDRARYSNQPQHF	TGTGCCAGCAGCGATGACAGGGCCCGCTATAGCAATCAGCCCCAGCATTTT
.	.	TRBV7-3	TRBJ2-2	CASSLGMKEAGELFF	TGTGCCAGCAGCTTAGGGATGAAGGAGGCCGGGGAGCTGTTTTTT
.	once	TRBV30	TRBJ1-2	CAWGEGGGPGF	TGTGCCTGGGGGGAGGGAGGCGGCCCTGGATTC
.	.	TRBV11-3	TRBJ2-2	CASSSPERANTGELFF	TGTGCCAGCAGCTCGCCCGAGCGAGCGAACACCGGGGAGCTGTTTTTT